These 5 T cell receptor beta chains share one sample of origin, sequenced in a study of a mutant IDH1 vaccine in newly diagnosed glioma (dated by TCRdb to the early 2020s). Per the publication, the time point label means: week 11, during vaccination. A 20-mer mutant IDH1 peptide at 300 micrograms in Montanide made up each vaccine dose, which was injected subcutaneously together with topical imiquimod. Receptor libraries were prepared by the immunoSEQ multiplex PCR assay. Drawn from immuneACCESS, this table holds only the in-frame rearrangements with V and J called that TCRdb kept. Clones are partly lost; checked studies trace under half to an unresolved V gene and leave the rest unexplained. Across this sample there are 110,000 or so clones, with 85% to 90% seen only once. The ten top clones hold 0.61% of the sample. These receptors have no known antigen. Source: PBMCs, taken from a glioma patient whose treatment included an IDH1 peptide vaccine. The origin of the receptors is a woman aged 45-59 years with glioma.

The chain links TRBV14 to TRBJ2-5, with D possibly TRBD1 on 5 matching bases. This CDR3 has 12 residues. Germline V gene data show CDR1 as SGHDN and CDR2 as FVKESK. With 8 bases removed from V and 6 bases from J, the gap between germline ends came to 13 bases. The CDR3 sequence: CASRQGRKTQYF. The CDR3, as DNA: TGTGCCAGCCGGCAGGGTCGGAAGACCCAGTACTTC.

This clone was seen more than once but under ten times. This chain connects TRBV2 to TRBJ2-7, with D unresolved. The CDR3 sequence is 10 residues long. Trimming pared 6 bases from V and 6 bases from J, leaving 6 bases between. Germline assignment: CDR1 SNHLY and CDR2 FYNNEI. The CDR3 protein is CASRDREQYF. As DNA, the CDR3 is TGTGCCAGCAGGGACCGCGAGCAGTACTTC.

The chain is built from TRBV12-5 and TRBJ2-3; D is unresolved. The CDR3 has 14 residues. The V gene's germline CDR1 is LGHNT and CDR2 FRNRAP. Trimming removed 9 bases from V and 1 base from J, with 14 bases in between. CDR3 protein: CASQTDAGTDTQYF. The CDR3 DNA is TGTGCTAGCCAGACTGACGCGGGCACAGATACGCAGTATTTT.

J is TRBJ2-3 and V is TRBV5-8; 7 bases line up with TRBD2. This CDR3 contains 17 residues. With 0 bases clipped from V and 2 bases from J, the junction kept 9 bases outside the gene matches. Germline CDR1 is SGHTS and CDR2 is YDEGEE. CDR3: CASSLGETSWVTDTQYF. The CDR3 coding sequence is TGTGCCAGCAGCTTGGGGGAGACTAGCTGGGTCACAGATACGCAGTATTTT.

CDR3 loop: CASRPTGLGYGYTF. In nucleotides, the CDR3 is TGTGCCAGCAGACCGACAGGGCTGGGCTATGGCTACACCTTC. This rearrangement joins TRBV11-2 to TRBJ1-2, with 7 bases aligning to TRBD1. Unmatched junction bases numbered 8, after V lost 6 bases and J lost 4 bases. The CDR3 is 14 amino acids. Per germline, CDR1 SGHAT and CDR2 FQNNGV.